This TCR beta chain was retrieved from a study of OX40 agonist ivuxolimab in advanced cancers. Profiled with immunoSEQ multiplex PCR; TCRdb holds only in-frame clones, not every one. The table lists around 61,000 clones, about four fifths of them singletons. V was cut by 1 base and J by 0 bases, with 13 bases left in between. The germline gives CDR1 LGHNA, CDR2 YNFKEQ. The CDR3 is 17 amino acids. The receptor was derived from an adult with an advanced solid tumor such as melanoma, head and neck, liver or kidney cancer. This chain joins TRBV4-2 and TRBJ2-1, with D maybe TRBD2 (5 bases). This sample comprised CD4+ or CD8+ T cells sorted from blood, obtained in a trial of the OX40 agonist ivuxolimab. The DNA of the CDR3 is TGTGCCAGCAGCCAAGTCTCTAGCTTAGACTCCTACAATGAGCAGTTCTTC. This gives the protein CASSQVSSLDSYNEQFF.